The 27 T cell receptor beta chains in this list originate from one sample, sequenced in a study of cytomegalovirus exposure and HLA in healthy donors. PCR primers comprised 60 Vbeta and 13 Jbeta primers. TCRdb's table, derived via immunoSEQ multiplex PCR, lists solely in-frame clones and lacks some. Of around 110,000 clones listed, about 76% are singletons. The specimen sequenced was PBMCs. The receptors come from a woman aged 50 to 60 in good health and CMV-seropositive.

The CDR3 sequence: CASSSNARGSNQPQHF. The CDR3 nucleotides read TGTGCCAGCAGCTCAAACGCAAGGGGGAGCAATCAGCCCCAGCATTTT. The chain uses TRBV28 and TRBJ1-5, with D possibly matching TRBD1 (6 bases). The germline gives CDR1 MDHEN, CDR2 SYDVKM. V was pared by 6 bases and J by 1 base, with 16 bases between. This CDR3 comprises 16 residues.

CDR3 sequence: CASSPTGGNRDYGYTF. The CDR3 DNA follows: TGTGCCAGCAGCCCAACTGGGGGTAACAGGGACTATGGCTACACCTTC. The chain carries TRBV4-2 and TRBJ1-2; TRBD1 is a possible D gene (6 bases). V was trimmed by 4 bases and J by 3 bases, leaving 18 bases between them. The CDR3 length is 16 residues. Germline CDR1 and CDR2: LGHNA and YNFKEQ.

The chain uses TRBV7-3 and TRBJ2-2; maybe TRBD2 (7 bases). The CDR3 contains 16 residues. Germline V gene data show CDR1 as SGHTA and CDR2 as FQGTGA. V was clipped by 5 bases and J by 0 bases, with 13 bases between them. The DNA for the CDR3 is TGTGCCAGCAGCCCCCGGGGGGCCTCGAACACCGGGGAGCTGTTTTTT. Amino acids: CASSPRGASNTGELFF.

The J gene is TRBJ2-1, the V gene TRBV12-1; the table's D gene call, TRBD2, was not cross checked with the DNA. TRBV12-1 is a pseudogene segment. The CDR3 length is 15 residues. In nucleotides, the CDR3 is TGTGCCAGCAGCCCCATGAAGCCCTCGAACAATGAGCAGTTCTTC. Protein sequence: CASSPMKPSNNEQFF.

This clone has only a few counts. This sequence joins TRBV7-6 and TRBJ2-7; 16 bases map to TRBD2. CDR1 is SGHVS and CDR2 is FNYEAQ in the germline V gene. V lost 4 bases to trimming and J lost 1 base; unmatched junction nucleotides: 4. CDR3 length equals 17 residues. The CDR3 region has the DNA TGTGCCAGCAGCTGGGGACTAGCGGGGGGGCTTTCCTACGAGCAGTACTTC. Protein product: CASSWGLAGGLSYEQYF.

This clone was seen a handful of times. The CDR3 is CAWREGAYNEQFF. Written as DNA, the CDR3 is TGTGCCTGGAGGGAGGGAGCTTACAATGAGCAGTTCTTC. The V and J genes are TRBV30 and TRBJ2-1; a weak D match, TRBD2 (6 bases). Germline assignment: CDR1 GTSNPN and CDR2 SVGIG (reference sequence). The CDR3 is 13 residues long. Trimming stripped 3 bases from V and 4 bases from J, with 10 bases between. The whole variable domain, remainder taken from reference TRBV30 and TRBJ2-1, is SQTIHQWPATLVQPVGSPLSLECTVEGTSNPNLYWYRQAAGRGLQLLFYSVGIGQISSEVPQNLSASRPQDRQFILSSKKLLLSDSGFYLCAWREGAYNEQFFGPGTRLTVL.

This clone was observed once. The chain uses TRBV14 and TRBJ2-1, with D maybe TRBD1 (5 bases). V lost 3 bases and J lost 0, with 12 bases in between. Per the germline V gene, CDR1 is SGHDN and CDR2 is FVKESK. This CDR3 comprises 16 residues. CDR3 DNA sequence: TGTGCCAGCAGCCAGAGACAGACTCTCTCCTACAATGAGCAGTTCTTC. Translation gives CASSQRQTLSYNEQFF.

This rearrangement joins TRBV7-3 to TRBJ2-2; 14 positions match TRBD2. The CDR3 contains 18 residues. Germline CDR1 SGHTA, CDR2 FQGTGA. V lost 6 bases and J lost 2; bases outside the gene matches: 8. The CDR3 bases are TGTGCCAGCAGTTGGGCGGGACTAGCGGGGGCCAACACCGGGGAGCTGTTTTTT. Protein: CASSWAGLAGANTGELFF.

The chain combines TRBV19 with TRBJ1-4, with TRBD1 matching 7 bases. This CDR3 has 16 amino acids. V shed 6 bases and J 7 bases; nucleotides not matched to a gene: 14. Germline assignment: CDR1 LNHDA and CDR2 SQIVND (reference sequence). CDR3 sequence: CASRPIWDSVAEKLFF. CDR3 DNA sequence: TGTGCCAGTAGACCCATCTGGGACAGCGTGGCTGAAAAACTGTTTTTT.

Here the CDR3 DNA reads TGTGCCAGCAGGTCAGGGTTTACAGATACGCAGTATTTT. Amino acids: CASRSGFTDTQYF. The chain couples TRBV6-5 to TRBJ2-3; D might be TRBD1 (5 bases). CDR3 size: 13 residues. The V end was cut by 6 bases, the J end by 3 bases, with 10 bases between. Germline assignment: CDR1 MNHEY and CDR2 SVGAGI.

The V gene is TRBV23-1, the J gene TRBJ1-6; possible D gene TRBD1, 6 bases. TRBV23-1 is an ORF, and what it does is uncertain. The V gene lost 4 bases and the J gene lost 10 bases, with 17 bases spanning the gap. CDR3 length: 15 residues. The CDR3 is CASSPFWGLWSPLHF. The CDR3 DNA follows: TGCGCCAGCAGTCCGTTCTGGGGGCTGTGGTCACCCCTCCACTTT.

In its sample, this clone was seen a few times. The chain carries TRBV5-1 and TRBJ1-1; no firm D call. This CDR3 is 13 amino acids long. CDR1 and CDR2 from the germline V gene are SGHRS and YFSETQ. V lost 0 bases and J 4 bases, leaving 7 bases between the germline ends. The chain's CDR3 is CASSLGGPTEAFF. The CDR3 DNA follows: TGCGCCAGCAGCTTGGGAGGGCCCACTGAAGCTTTCTTT.

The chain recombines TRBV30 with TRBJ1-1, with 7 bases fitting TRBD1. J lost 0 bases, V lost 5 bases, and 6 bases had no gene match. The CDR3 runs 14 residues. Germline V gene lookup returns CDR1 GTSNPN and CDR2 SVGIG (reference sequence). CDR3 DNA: TGTGCCTGGGCCTCAGGGACAGTGAACACTGAAGCTTTCTTT. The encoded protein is CAWASGTVNTEAFF.

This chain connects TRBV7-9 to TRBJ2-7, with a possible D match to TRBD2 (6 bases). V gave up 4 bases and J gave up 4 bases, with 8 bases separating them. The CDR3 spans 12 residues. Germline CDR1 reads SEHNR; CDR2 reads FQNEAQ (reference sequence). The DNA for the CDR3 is TGTGCCAGCAGCTCGGGACTTTACGAGCAGTACTTC. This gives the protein CASSSGLYEQYF.

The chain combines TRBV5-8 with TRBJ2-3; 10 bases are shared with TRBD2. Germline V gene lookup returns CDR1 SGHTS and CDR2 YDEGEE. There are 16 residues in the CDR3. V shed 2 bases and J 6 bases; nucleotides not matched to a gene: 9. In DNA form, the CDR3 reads TGTGCCAGCAGCTTAACCTTCGGACTAGCGGCCGATACGCAGTATTTT. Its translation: CASSLTFGLAADTQYF. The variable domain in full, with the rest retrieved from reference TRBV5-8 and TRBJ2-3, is EAGVTQSPTHLIKTRGQQATLRCSPISGHTSVYWYQQALGLGLQFLLWYDEGEERNRGNFPPRFSGRQFPNYSSELNVNALELEDSALYLCASSLTFGLAADTQYFGPGTRLTVL.

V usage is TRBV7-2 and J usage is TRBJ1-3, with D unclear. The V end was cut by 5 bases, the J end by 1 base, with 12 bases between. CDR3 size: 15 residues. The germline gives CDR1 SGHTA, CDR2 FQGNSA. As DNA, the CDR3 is TGTGCCAGCAGCCCCCAGTCCGGGTCTGGAAACACCATATATTTT. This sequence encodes CASSPQSGSGNTIYF.

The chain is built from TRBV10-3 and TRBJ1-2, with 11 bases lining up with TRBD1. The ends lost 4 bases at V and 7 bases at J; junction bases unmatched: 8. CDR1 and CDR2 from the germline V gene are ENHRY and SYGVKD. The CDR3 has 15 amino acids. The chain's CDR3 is CAISAGTGGDSGYTF. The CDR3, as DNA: TGTGCCATCAGTGCGGGGACAGGGGGGGATTCTGGCTACACCTTC.

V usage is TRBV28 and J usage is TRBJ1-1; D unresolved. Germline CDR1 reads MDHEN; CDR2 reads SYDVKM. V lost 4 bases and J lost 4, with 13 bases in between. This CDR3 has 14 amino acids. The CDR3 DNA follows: TGTGCCAGCAGTTCTAGCCGGTTGCCCACTGAAGCTTTCTTT. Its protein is CASSSSRLPTEAFF.

The CDR3 DNA sequence: TGCGCCAGCAGCTTGGCCGTGGGACAGGGGTCCTACGAGCAGTACTTC. Protein: CASSLAVGQGSYEQYF. The gene calls are TRBV5-1 and TRBJ2-7, with TRBD1 matching over 10 bases. The CDR3 covers 16 residues. Germline V gene lookup returns CDR1 SGHRS and CDR2 YFSETQ. V dropped 0 bases and J dropped 1; count of bases not matched to a gene: 4.

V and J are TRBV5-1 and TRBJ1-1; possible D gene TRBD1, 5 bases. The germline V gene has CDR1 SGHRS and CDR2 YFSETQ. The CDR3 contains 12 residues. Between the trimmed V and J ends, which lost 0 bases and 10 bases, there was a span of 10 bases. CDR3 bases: TGCGCCAGCAGCTTGGACTCGGGGGTAGCTTTCTTT. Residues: CASSLDSGVAFF.

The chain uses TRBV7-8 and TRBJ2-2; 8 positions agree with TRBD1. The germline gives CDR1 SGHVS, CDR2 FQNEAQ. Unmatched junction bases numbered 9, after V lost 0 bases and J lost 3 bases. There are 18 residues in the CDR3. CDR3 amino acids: CASSLAPQGAYHTGELFF. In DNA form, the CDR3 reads TGTGCCAGCAGCTTAGCGCCCCAGGGGGCTTATCACACCGGGGAGCTGTTTTTT.

The CDR3 spells CASSVYTGGTEAFF. The DNA for the CDR3 is TGTGCCAGCAGCGTATACACAGGGGGCACTGAAGCTTTCTTT. J is TRBJ1-1 and V is TRBV9; TRBD1 matches at 8 bases. This CDR3 contains 14 residues. The junction had 3 bases not matched to a gene; V was cut back by 1 base and J by 4 bases. Germline-derived CDR1 and CDR2 are SGDLS and YYNGEE.

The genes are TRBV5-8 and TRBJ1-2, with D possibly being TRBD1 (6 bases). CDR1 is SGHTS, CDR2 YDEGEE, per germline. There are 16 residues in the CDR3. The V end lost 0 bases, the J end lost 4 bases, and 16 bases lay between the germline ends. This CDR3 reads CASSLGQGNPIYGYTF. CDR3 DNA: TGTGCCAGCAGCTTGGGTCAGGGGAATCCTATCTATGGCTACACCTTC.

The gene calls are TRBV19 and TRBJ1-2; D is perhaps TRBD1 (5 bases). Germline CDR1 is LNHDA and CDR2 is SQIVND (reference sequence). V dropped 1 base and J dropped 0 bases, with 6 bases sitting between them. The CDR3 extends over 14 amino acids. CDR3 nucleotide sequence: TGTGCCAGTAGTATAGGGGGCACTAACTATGGCTACACCTTC. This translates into CASSIGGTNYGYTF.

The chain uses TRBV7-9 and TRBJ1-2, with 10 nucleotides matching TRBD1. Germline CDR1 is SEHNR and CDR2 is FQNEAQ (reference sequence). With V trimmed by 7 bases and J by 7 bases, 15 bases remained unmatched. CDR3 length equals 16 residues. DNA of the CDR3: TGTGCCAGCACCCCCTTTGTGGGACAGGGGATGTTTGGCTACACCTTC. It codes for CASTPFVGQGMFGYTF.

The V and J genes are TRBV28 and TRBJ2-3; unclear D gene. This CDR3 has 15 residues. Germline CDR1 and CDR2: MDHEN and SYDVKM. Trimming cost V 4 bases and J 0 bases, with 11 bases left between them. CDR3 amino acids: CASSSPGSSTDTQYF. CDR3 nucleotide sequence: TGTGCCAGCAGTTCCCCCGGGTCTAGCACAGATACGCAGTATTTT.

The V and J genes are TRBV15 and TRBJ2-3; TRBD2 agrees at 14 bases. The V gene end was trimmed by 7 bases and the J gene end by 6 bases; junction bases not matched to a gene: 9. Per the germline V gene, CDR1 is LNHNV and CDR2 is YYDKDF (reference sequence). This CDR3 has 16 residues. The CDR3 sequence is CATTPGLAGVRDTQYF. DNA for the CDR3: TGTGCCACCACCCCGGGACTAGCGGGGGTGAGGGATACGCAGTATTTT.